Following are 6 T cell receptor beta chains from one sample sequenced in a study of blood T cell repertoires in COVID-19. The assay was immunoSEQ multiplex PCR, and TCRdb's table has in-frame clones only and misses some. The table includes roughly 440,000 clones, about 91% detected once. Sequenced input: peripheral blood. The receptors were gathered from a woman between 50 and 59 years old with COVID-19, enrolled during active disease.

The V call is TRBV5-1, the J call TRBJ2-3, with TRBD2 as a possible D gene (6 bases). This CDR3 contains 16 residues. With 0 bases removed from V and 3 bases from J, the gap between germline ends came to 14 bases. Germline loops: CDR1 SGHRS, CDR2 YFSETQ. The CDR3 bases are TGCGCCAGCAGCTTGGCCGTAGGGACTTGGACAGATACGCAGTATTTT. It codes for CASSLAVGTWTDTQYF.

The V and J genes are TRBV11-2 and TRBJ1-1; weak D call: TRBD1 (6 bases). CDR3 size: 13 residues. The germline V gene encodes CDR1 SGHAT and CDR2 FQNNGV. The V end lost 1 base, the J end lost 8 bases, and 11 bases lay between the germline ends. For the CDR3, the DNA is TGTGCCAGCAGCTTAGGGTCAGGGGTAGAAGCTTTCTTT. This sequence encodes CASSLGSGVEAFF. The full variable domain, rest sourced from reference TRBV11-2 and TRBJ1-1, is EAGVAQSPRYKIIEKRQSVAFWCNPISGHATLYWYQQILGQGPKLLIQFQNNGVVDDSQLPKDRFSAERLKGVDSTLKIQPAKLEDSAVYLCASSLGSGVEAFFGQGTRLTVV.

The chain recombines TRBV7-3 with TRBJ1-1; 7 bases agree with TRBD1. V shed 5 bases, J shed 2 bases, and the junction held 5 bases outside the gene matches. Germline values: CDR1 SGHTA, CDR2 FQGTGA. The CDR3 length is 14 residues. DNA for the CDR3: TGTGCCAGCAGCCAGGACAGGACTAACACTGAAGCTTTCTTT. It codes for CASSQDRTNTEAFF.

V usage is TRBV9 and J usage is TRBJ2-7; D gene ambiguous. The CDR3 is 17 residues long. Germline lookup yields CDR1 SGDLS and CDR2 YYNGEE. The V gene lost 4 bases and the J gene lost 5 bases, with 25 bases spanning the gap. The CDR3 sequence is CASSPHPPDIMPHEQYF. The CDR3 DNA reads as TGTGCCAGCAGCCCCCACCCCCCTGACATTATGCCTCACGAGCAGTACTTC.

The CDR3 region is CASSMGQEGEAFF. DNA of the CDR3: TGTGCCAGCTCAATGGGACAGGAAGGTGAAGCTTTCTTT. This chain uses TRBV18 with TRBJ1-1; 8 nucleotides line up with TRBD1. CDR1 is KGHSH and CDR2 is LQKENI in the germline V gene. The J segment lost 7 bases and the V segment lost 5 bases, leaving 6 bases of the junction unmatched. This CDR3 region has 13 residues.

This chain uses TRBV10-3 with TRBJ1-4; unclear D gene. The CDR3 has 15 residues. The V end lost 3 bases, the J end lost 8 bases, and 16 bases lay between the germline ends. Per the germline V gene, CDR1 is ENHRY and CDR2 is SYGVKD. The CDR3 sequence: CAISDPQAGKEKLFF. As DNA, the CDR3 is TGTGCCATCAGTGACCCTCAGGCCGGGAAGGAAAAACTGTTTTTT.